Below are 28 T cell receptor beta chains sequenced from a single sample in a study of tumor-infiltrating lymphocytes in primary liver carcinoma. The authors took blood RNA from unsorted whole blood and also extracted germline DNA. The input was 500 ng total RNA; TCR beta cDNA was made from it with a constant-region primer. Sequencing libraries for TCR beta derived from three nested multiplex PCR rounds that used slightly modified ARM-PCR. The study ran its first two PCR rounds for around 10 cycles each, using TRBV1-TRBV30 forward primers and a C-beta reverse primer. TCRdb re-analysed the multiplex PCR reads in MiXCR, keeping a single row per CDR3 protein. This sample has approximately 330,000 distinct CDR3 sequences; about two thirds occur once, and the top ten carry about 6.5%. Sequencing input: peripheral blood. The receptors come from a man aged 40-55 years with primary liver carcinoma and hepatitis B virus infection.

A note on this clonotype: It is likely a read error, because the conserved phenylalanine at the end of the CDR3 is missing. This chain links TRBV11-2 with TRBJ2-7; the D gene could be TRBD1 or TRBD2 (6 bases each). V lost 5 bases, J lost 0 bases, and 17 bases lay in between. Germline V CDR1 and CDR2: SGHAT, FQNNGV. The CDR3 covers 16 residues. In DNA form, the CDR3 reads TGTGCCAGCAGCCCCCTCGAGGGGGGCCCCTCCTACGAGCAGTACTCC. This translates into CASSPLEGGPSYEQYS.

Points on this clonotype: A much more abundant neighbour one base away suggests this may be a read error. CDR3 DNA sequence: TGTGCCATCAGTGAGTCGGCCTTGGACACCATATATTTT. This translates into CAISESALDTIYF. The rearrangement links TRBV10-3 to TRBJ1-3; no firm D call. Trimming shortened V by 0 bases and J by 8 bases, and 8 bases separated the two germline ends. This CDR3 spans 13 amino acids. The germline gives CDR1 ENHRY, CDR2 SYGVKD.

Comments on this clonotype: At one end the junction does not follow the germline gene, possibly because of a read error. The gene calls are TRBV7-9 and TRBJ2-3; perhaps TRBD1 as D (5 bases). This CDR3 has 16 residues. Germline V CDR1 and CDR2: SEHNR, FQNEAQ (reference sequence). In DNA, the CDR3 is TGTGCCAGCAGCTTTTGGGCAGGGTATACCACAGATACGCGGTATTTT. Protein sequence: CASSFWAGYTTDTRYF.

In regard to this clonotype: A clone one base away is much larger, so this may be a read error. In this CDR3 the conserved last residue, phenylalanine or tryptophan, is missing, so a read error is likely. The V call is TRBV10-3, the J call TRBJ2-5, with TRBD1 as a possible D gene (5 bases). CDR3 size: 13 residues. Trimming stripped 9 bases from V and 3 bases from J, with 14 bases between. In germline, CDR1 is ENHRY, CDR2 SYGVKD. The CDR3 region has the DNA TGTGCCATTGGACACGCTGGGGAAGAGACCCAGTACCTC. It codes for CAIGHAGEETQYL.

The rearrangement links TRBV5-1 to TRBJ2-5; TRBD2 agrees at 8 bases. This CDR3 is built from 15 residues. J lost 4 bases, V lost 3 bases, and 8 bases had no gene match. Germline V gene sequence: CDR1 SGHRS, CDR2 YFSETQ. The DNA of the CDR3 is TGCGCCAGCAGCTCGGCAGGGGCGGGAGGAGAGACCCAGTACTTC. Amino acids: CASSSAGAGGETQYF.

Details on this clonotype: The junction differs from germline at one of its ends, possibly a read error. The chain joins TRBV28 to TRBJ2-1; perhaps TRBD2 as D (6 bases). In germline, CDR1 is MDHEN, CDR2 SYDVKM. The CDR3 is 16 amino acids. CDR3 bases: TGTGCCAGCAGTACCCTAGCGAGGGGCTCCTACAATGAGCAGTTTTTC. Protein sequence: CASSTLARGSYNEQFF.

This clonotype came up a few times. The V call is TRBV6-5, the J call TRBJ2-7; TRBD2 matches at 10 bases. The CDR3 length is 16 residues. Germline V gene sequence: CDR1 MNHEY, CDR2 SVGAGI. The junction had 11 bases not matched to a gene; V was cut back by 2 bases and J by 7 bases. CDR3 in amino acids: CASSYGLAGVSGEQYF. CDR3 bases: TGTGCCAGCAGTTACGGGCTAGCGGGAGTATCGGGGGAGCAGTACTTC.

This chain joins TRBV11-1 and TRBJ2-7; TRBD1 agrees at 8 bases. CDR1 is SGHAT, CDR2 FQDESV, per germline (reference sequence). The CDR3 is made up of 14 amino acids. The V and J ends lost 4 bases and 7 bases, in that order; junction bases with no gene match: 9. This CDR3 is CASSSGQGSGEQYF. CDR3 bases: TGTGCCAGCAGCTCCGGACAGGGTTCAGGTGAGCAGTACTTC. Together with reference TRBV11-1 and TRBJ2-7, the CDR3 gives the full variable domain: EAEVAQSPRYKITEKSQAVAFWCDPISGHATLYWYRQILGQGPELLVQFQDESVVDDSQLPKDRFSAERLKGVDSTLKIQPAELGDSAMYLCASSSGQGSGEQYFGPGTRLTVT.

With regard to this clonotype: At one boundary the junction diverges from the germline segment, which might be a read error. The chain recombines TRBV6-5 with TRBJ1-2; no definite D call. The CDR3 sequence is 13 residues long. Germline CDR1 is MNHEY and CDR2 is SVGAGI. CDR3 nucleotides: TGTGCTAGCAGTCACGGGGTGAACTATGGCTACACCTTC. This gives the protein CASSHGVNYGYTF.

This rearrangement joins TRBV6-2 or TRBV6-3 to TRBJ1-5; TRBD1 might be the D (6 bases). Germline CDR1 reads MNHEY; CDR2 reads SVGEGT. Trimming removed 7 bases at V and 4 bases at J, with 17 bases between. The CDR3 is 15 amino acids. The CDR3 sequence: CASKGGTLDNQPQHF. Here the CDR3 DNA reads TGTGCCAGCAAGGGGGGGACCCTAGATAATCAGCCCCAGCATTTT.

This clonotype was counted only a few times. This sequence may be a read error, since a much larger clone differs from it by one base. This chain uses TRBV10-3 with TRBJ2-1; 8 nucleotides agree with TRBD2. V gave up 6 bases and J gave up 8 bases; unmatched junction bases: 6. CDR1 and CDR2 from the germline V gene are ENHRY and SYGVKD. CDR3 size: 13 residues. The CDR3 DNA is TGTGCCATCAGACGGGAGGGCCCTGATGAGCAGTTCTTC. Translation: CAIRREGPDEQFF.

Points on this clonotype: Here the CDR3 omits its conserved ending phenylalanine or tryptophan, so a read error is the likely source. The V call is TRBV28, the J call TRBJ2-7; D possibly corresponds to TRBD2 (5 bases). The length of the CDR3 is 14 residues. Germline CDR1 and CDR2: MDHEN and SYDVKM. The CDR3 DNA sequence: TGTGCCAGGAGGACGGCAGGACTGTCGTACGTGCAGTACTCC. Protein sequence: CARRTAGLSYVQYS.

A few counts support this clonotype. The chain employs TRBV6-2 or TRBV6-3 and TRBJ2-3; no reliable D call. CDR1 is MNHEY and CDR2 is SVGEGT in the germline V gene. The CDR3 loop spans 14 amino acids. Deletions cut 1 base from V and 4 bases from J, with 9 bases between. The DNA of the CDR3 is TGTGCCAGCAGTTACTGGAACTGGGCAGATACGCAGTATTTT. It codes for CASSYWNWADTQYF.

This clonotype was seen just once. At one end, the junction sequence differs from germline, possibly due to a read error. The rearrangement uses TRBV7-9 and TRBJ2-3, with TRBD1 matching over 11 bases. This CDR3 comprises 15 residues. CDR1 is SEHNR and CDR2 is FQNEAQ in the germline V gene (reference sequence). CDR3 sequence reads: CASSPGQGATDTQYF. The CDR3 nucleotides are TGCGCCAGCAGCCCCGGACAGGGGGCAACAGATACGCAGTATTTT.

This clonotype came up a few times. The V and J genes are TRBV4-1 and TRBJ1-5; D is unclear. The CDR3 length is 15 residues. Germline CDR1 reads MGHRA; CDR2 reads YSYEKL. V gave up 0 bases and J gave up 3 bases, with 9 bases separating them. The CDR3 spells CASSQDWTVNQPQHF. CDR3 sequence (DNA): TGCGCCAGCAGCCAAGATTGGACGGTCAATCAGCCCCAGCATTTT.

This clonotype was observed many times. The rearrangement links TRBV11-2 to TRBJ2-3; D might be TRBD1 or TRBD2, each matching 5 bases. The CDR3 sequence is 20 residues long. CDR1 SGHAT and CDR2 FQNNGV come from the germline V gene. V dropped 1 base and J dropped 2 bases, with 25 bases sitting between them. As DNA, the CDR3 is TGTGCCAGCAGCTTAGGTTGGGGGTGGACCGGGTCTCCAGACACAGATACGCAGTATTTT. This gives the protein CASSLGWGWTGSPDTDTQYF.

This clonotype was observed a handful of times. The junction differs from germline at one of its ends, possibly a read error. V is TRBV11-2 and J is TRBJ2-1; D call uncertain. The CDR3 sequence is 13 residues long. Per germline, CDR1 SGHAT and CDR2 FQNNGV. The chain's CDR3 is CASGLASYNEQLF. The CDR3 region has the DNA TGTGCCAGCGGCTTAGCTTCCTACAATGAGCAGCTCTTC.

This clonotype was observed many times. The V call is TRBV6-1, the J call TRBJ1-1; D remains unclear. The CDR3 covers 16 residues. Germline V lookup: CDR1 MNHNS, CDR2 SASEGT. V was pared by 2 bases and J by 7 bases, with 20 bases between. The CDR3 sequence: CASSEIDPGRGGEAFF. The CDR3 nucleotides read TGTGCCAGCAGTGAAATCGACCCCGGGCGGGGTGGTGAAGCTTTCTTT.

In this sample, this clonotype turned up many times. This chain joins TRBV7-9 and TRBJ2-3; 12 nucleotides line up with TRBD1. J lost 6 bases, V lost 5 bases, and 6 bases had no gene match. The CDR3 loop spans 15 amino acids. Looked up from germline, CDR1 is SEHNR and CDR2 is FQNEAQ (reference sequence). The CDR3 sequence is CASSGTGGGEDTQYF. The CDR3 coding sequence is TGTGCCAGCAGCGGGACAGGGGGCGGCGAGGATACGCAGTATTTT.

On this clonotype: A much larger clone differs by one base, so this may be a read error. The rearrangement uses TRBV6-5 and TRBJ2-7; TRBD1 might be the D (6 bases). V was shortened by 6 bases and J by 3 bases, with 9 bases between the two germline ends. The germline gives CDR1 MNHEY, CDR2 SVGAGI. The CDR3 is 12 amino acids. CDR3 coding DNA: TGTGCCAGCAGGTGGGGGCACTACGAGCAGTACTTC. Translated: CASRWGHYEQYF.

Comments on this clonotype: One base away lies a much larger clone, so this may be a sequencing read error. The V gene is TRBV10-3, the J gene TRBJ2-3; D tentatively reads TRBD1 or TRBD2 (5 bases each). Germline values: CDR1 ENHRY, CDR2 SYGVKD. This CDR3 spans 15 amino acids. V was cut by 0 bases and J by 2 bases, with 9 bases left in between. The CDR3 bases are TGTGCCATCAGTGAGTCCGGGGCCATCACAGATACGCAGTATTTT. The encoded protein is CAISESGAITDTQYF.

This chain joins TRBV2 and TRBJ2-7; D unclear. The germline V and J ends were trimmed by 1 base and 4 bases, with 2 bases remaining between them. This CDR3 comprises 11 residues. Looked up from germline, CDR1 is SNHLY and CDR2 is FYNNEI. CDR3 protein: CASSEDYEQYF. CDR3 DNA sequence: TGTGCCAGCAGTGAAGATTACGAGCAGTACTTC.

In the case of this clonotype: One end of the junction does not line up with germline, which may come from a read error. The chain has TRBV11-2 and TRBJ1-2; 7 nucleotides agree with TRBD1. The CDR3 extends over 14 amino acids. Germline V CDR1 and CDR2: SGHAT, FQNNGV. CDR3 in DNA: TGTGCCAGCAGCCCGCGGACAGGTAACCATGGCTACACCTTC. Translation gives CASSPRTGNHGYTF. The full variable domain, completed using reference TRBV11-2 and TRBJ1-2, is EAGVAQSPRYKIIEKRQSVAFWCNPISGHATLYWYQQILGQGPKLLIQFQNNGVVDDSQLPKDRFSAERLKGVDSTLKIQPAKLEDSAVYLCASSPRTGNHGYTFGSGTRLTVV.

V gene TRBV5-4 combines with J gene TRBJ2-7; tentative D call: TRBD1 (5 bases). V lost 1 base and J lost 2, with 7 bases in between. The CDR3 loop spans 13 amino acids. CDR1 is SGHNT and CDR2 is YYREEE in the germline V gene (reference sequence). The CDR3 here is CASSLQGTYEQYF. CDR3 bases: TGTGCCAGCAGCTTGCAGGGTACCTACGAGCAGTACTTC.

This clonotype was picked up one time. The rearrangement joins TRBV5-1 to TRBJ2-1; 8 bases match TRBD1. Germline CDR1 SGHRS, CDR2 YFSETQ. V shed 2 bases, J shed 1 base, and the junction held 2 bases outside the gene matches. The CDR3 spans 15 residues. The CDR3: CASSFGQGSYNEQFF. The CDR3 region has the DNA TGCGCCAGCAGCTTCGGACAGGGATCCTACAATGAGCAGTTCTTC.

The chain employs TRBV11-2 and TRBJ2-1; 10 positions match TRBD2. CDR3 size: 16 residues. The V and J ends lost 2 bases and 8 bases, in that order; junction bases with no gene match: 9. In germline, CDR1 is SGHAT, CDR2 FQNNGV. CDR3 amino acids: CASSLNPSGSTYEQFF. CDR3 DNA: TGTGCCAGCAGCTTAAATCCTAGCGGGAGTACCTATGAGCAGTTCTTC. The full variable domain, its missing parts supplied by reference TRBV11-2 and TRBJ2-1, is EAGVAQSPRYKIIEKRQSVAFWCNPISGHATLYWYQQILGQGPKLLIQFQNNGVVDDSQLPKDRFSAERLKGVDSTLKIQPAKLEDSAVYLCASSLNPSGSTYEQFFGPGTRLTVL.

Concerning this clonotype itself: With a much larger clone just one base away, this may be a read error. The CDR3 spells CSIVGQGADTQYF. DNA for the CDR3: TGCAGCATTGTGGGACAGGGCGCAGATACGCAGTATTTT. The rearrangement links TRBV29-1 to TRBJ2-3; 9 positions match TRBD1. The CDR3 contains 13 residues. The V gene's germline CDR1 is SQVTM and CDR2 ANQGSEA. After removal of 8 bases from V and 4 bases from J, the junction contained 7 bases not matched to a gene.

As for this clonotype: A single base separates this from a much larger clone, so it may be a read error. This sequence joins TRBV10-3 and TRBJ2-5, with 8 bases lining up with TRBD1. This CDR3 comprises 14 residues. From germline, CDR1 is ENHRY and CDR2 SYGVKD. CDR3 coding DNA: TGTGTCATCAGCAGACAGGGGTCAAAAGAGACCCAGTACTTC. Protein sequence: CVISRQGSKETQYF.